The clone carrying this T cell receptor (beta chain) was counted at least ten times. Its antigen is not identified. This record comes from a study of T-cell reconstitution after alpha-beta-depleted transplantation in children. The CDR3 totals 17 residues. The V and J ends lost 0 bases and 0 bases respectively, with 12 bases between them. From germline, CDR1 is KGHDR and CDR2 SFDVKD. Unique molecular identifiers were incorporated when the TCRbeta library was constructed. MiXCR, applied by TCRdb to the PCR reads, yields one record per CDR3 protein. The sample carries hundreds of thousands of distinct CDR3 sequences, roughly 10% recorded once. The study, taken as a whole, reports: Surviving recipient cells, namely T cells and thymic progenitors, were the source of high day-60 TCRbeta diversity in some patients. Approximately two months post-transplant, alpha-beta T cells reportedly originated from several hundred expanded graft clones. One year post-transplant, T-cell counts and diversity were largely derived from T cells produced anew.

The rearrangement joins TRBV24-1 to TRBJ2-3; D ambiguous. Material: PBMCs, obtained before TCRalphabeta/CD19-depleted stem cell transplant. This TCR was sampled from a child less than two years old with acute myeloid leukemia, due to receive a stem cell transplant. The CDR3 sequence: CATSDLGSGPSTDTQYF. DNA of the CDR3: TGTGCCACCAGTGATTTGGGGTCCGGTCCTAGCACAGATACGCAGTATTTT.